The sequence of this TCR beta chain was determined in a study of blood T cells in healthy people across ages. V lost 4 bases and J 7 bases, leaving 26 bases between the germline ends. The CDR3 is 17 amino acids. Germline CDR1 reads SGHRS; CDR2 reads YFSETQ. Isolated PBMCs totaled at least 6.5 million in each sample. Primed by a sample-barcoded 5' primer and a J-beta primer mix, a second PCR proceeded for 7 to 11 cycles. Every single cDNA molecule received a tag from a template-switch adaptor with 12 random nucleotides. TCRdb analysed the 5' RACE reads with MiXCR anew, one entry per CDR3 protein. Among over 1,500,000 distinct CDR3 sequences listed, roughly 52% were seen once.

This sequence originates from a woman in her thirties or forties in good health. The genes are TRBV5-1 and TRBJ1-2, with D possibly TRBD1 on 5 matching bases. The specimen was blood. This CDR3 is CASSPGNGGLRGFGYTF. The CDR3, as DNA: TGCGCCAGCAGCCCGGGCAACGGAGGCCTTCGGGGGTTTGGCTACACCTTC.